Below, one T cell receptor beta chain is given with its context. A much larger clone differs from this one at a single base, so this may be a read error. Sorted subsets were amplified in replicate PCRs using around 200 ng DNA, 25,000 to 30,000 T cell genomes. TCRdb's table, derived via immunoSEQ multiplex PCR, lists solely in-frame clones and lacks some. The repertoire includes 2.3 million or so clones, more than 85% of them detected once, and 0.35% to 0.5% sits in the top ten. The germline V gene encodes CDR1 SGDLS and CDR2 YYNGEE. The CDR3 runs 13 residues. Trimming took 0 bases from V and 3 from J, leaving 4 bases between them. These data are taken from a study of shared clonotypes between healthy human individuals.

The sequenced material came from naive CD4+ T cells from PBMCs. Specified subset: CD45RA+ positively selected. This receptor was identified in a man between 18 and 29 years old in good health. Some clones in this sample may be carry-over from other donors' samples. The chain combines TRBV9 with TRBJ1-5; D is unclear. CDR3 in amino acids: CASSVDINQPQHF. CDR3 bases: TGTGCCAGCAGCGTAGATATCAATCAGCCCCAGCATTTT.